These T cell receptor beta chains were read from a single sample in a study of blood T cell repertoires in COVID-19. Method: immunoSEQ multiplex PCR; TCRdb's copy keeps in-frame clones and lacks some. The sample has roughly 43,000 clones; roughly 80% are singletons. What was sequenced was peripheral blood. Receptors were obtained from a woman aged 60-75 years with acute or convalescent COVID-19. Both conserved end residues are part of each CDR3. Each record gives: CDR3 DNA, CDR3 protein, V gene, clone size, J gene, CDR3 length, D gene. D genes are given only for firm matches. The size field is filled for only some rows; it gives once, few, many or a size class.

cdr3_nt: TGTGCCAGCAGCTCCCGCGGGGATTCCACCGGGGAGCTGTTTTTT
cdr3_aa: CASSSRGDSTGELFF
v_call: TRBV16
clone_size: NA
j_call: TRBJ2-2
cdr3_length: 15
d_call: NA

cdr3_nt: TGTGCCAGCGCGGGACAGTTGAACACTGAAGCTTTCTTT
cdr3_aa: CASAGQLNTEAFF
v_call: TRBV18
clone_size: few
j_call: TRBJ1-1
cdr3_length: 13
d_call: TRBD1

cdr3_nt: TGTGCCAGCAGTACACCGGGACAGGGAAATGAAAAACTGTTTTTT
cdr3_aa: CASSTPGQGNEKLFF
v_call: TRBV6-6
clone_size: once
j_call: TRBJ1-4
cdr3_length: 15
d_call: TRBD1

cdr3_nt: TGCGCCAGCAGCCCCCGACAGGCCCAAGAGACCCAGTACTTC
cdr3_aa: CASSPRQAQETQYF
v_call: TRBV5-1
clone_size: once
j_call: TRBJ2-5
cdr3_length: 14
d_call: NA

cdr3_nt: TGTGCCAGCAACCTGGACAGGGCGGCAGGCTACACCTTC
cdr3_aa: CASNLDRAAGYTF
v_call: TRBV2
clone_size: few
j_call: TRBJ1-2
cdr3_length: 13
d_call: TRBD1

cdr3_nt: TGTGCCAGCAGCTTAGTGATAGCAAGGAACACTGAAGCTTTCTTT
cdr3_aa: CASSLVIARNTEAFF
v_call: TRBV7-6
clone_size: NA
j_call: TRBJ1-1
cdr3_length: 15
d_call: NA

cdr3_nt: TGTGCCAGCAGCCAAGATACGGGGGGTTACAATGAGCAGTTCTTC
cdr3_aa: CASSQDTGGYNEQFF
v_call: TRBV3-1/TRBV3-2
clone_size: NA
j_call: TRBJ2-1
cdr3_length: 15
d_call: TRBD2

cdr3_nt: TGTGCCAGCAGTGACTACGGGGGGGAGTCAGATACGCAGTATTTT
cdr3_aa: CASSDYGGESDTQYF
v_call: TRBV11-3
clone_size: NA
j_call: TRBJ2-3
cdr3_length: 15
d_call: TRBD2

cdr3_nt: TGTGCCAGCAGCTTGGGAGGGCGGGATTCGGCTTTCTTT
cdr3_aa: CASSLGGRDSAFF
v_call: TRBV5-6
clone_size: NA
j_call: TRBJ1-1
cdr3_length: 13
d_call: NA

cdr3_nt: TGTGCCATCAGCTACGGGGGGGCCGGAGATACGCAGTATTTT
cdr3_aa: CAISYGGAGDTQYF
v_call: TRBV10-3
clone_size: NA
j_call: TRBJ2-3
cdr3_length: 14
d_call: TRBD2

cdr3_nt: TGTGCCAGCTCACCGTTCGCGAACACCGGGGAGCTGTTTTTT
cdr3_aa: CASSPFANTGELFF
v_call: TRBV18
clone_size: NA
j_call: TRBJ2-2
cdr3_length: 14
d_call: NA

cdr3_nt: TGTGCCAGCAGCTCGGGACAGGGGAAAACGTACGAGCAGTACTTC
cdr3_aa: CASSSGQGKTYEQYF
v_call: TRBV13
clone_size: NA
j_call: TRBJ2-7
cdr3_length: 15
d_call: TRBD1

cdr3_nt: TGTGCCACCAGCGGTCGGGGGTTGCACTATGGCTACACCTTC
cdr3_aa: CATSGRGLHYGYTF
v_call: TRBV24-1
clone_size: NA
j_call: TRBJ1-2
cdr3_length: 14
d_call: NA

cdr3_nt: TGTGCCAGTAGTAGCCGTGCGGGCAGGGGGCCCTATGGCTACACCTTC
cdr3_aa: CASSSRAGRGPYGYTF
v_call: TRBV19
clone_size: NA
j_call: TRBJ1-2
cdr3_length: 16
d_call: TRBD1

cdr3_nt: TGTGCCAGCAGTAGTCCGGGATGGAACACTGACGAAGCTTTCTTT
cdr3_aa: CASSSPGWNTDEAFF
v_call: TRBV2
clone_size: NA
j_call: TRBJ1-1
cdr3_length: 15
d_call: NA

cdr3_nt: TGTGCCAGCAGCCCGCAGGGGACAGGGGCAAATGAGCAGTTCTTC
cdr3_aa: CASSPQGTGANEQFF
v_call: TRBV5-4
clone_size: NA
j_call: TRBJ2-1
cdr3_length: 15
d_call: TRBD1

cdr3_nt: TGTGCCAGCAGTGAACAGGGAAGCCAGCCCCAGCATTTT
cdr3_aa: CASSEQGSQPQHF
v_call: TRBV27
clone_size: NA
j_call: TRBJ1-5
cdr3_length: 13
d_call: NA

cdr3_nt: TGCGCCAGCAGCCAAGAACAGGGAGATTACGAGCAGTACTTC
cdr3_aa: CASSQEQGDYEQYF
v_call: TRBV4-3
clone_size: NA
j_call: TRBJ2-7
cdr3_length: 14
d_call: NA

cdr3_nt: TGTGCCAGCAGCCCAGATGGCAGAGGGAATGGCTACACCTTC
cdr3_aa: CASSPDGRGNGYTF
v_call: TRBV9
clone_size: NA
j_call: TRBJ1-2
cdr3_length: 14
d_call: NA

cdr3_nt: TGTGCCAGCAGCCAGGGGCTAGCGGGGGCCCCTACCTCCTACGAGCAGTACTTC
cdr3_aa: CASSQGLAGAPTSYEQYF
v_call: TRBV7-8
clone_size: few
j_call: TRBJ2-7
cdr3_length: 18
d_call: TRBD2

cdr3_nt: TGCGCCAGCAGCCCGGGACAGGGTAAACAGCCCCAGCATTTT
cdr3_aa: CASSPGQGKQPQHF
v_call: TRBV5-1
clone_size: NA
j_call: TRBJ1-5
cdr3_length: 14
d_call: TRBD1

cdr3_nt: TGTGCCAGCAGCGTACGAGGACAGGGGGACTATGGCTACACCTTC
cdr3_aa: CASSVRGQGDYGYTF
v_call: TRBV9
clone_size: NA
j_call: TRBJ1-2
cdr3_length: 15
d_call: TRBD1

cdr3_nt: TGTGCCAGCAGCATGCGTGGGGACACCCCAGATGGCTACACCTTC
cdr3_aa: CASSMRGDTPDGYTF
v_call: TRBV7-2
clone_size: NA
j_call: TRBJ1-2
cdr3_length: 15
d_call: NA

cdr3_nt: TGTGCCATCAGTGTTGAGGGTCCAAGGTCACCCCTCCACTTT
cdr3_aa: CAISVEGPRSPLHF
v_call: TRBV10-3
clone_size: NA
j_call: TRBJ1-6
cdr3_length: 14
d_call: NA

cdr3_nt: TGTGCCATCAGTGGGGACAACCTTAACAATGAGCAGTTCTTC
cdr3_aa: CAISGDNLNNEQFF
v_call: TRBV10-3
clone_size: NA
j_call: TRBJ2-1
cdr3_length: 14
d_call: NA

cdr3_nt: TGTGCCAGCTCCCAACAGGGTAGCAGCGAGCAGTACTTC
cdr3_aa: CASSQQGSSEQYF
v_call: TRBV18
clone_size: NA
j_call: TRBJ2-7
cdr3_length: 13
d_call: NA

cdr3_nt: TGTGCCAGCAGCTTAGCTCTCCGGGGTTCGAACACCGGGGAGCTGTTTTTT
cdr3_aa: CASSLALRGSNTGELFF
v_call: TRBV7-6
clone_size: NA
j_call: TRBJ2-2
cdr3_length: 17
d_call: NA

cdr3_nt: TGTGCCAGCAGCCCGCGGGGGACAGATACGCAGTATTTT
cdr3_aa: CASSPRGTDTQYF
v_call: TRBV11-1
clone_size: NA
j_call: TRBJ2-3
cdr3_length: 13
d_call: TRBD2

cdr3_nt: TGTGCCAGCAGCTTAAGGGGCGGGGGAAGCAATGAGCAGTTCTTC
cdr3_aa: CASSLRGGGSNEQFF
v_call: TRBV7-3
clone_size: few
j_call: TRBJ2-1
cdr3_length: 15
d_call: TRBD2

cdr3_nt: TGTGCCAGTAGTATCGGTATACTGGTTTCCTACGAGCAGTACTTC
cdr3_aa: CASSIGILVSYEQYF
v_call: TRBV19
clone_size: NA
j_call: TRBJ2-7
cdr3_length: 15
d_call: NA

cdr3_nt: TGTGCCACCTCCGGGACAGGGGGAAGGGAACGCAATGAGCAGTTCTTC
cdr3_aa: CATSGTGGRERNEQFF
v_call: TRBV24-1
clone_size: NA
j_call: TRBJ2-1
cdr3_length: 16
d_call: TRBD1

cdr3_nt: TGTGCCAGCCAAAGACAGGGGGCCACCAATCAGCCCCAGCATTTT
cdr3_aa: CASQRQGATNQPQHF
v_call: TRBV2
clone_size: NA
j_call: TRBJ1-5
cdr3_length: 15
d_call: TRBD1

cdr3_nt: TGTGCCAGCAGCCAAACAGGGACAGATACGCAGTATTTT
cdr3_aa: CASSQTGTDTQYF
v_call: TRBV5-5
clone_size: NA
j_call: TRBJ2-3
cdr3_length: 13
d_call: NA

cdr3_nt: TGTGCCAGCAGTCGGGAGGTGGGCACAGATACGCAGTATTTT
cdr3_aa: CASSREVGTDTQYF
v_call: TRBV6-2/TRBV6-3
clone_size: NA
j_call: TRBJ2-3
cdr3_length: 14
d_call: TRBD2

cdr3_nt: TGTGCCAGCAGCTCCCCTTACGACAGGGCACAGGATGAGCAGTTCTTC
cdr3_aa: CASSSPYDRAQDEQFF
v_call: TRBV5-5
clone_size: NA
j_call: TRBJ2-1
cdr3_length: 16
d_call: TRBD1

cdr3_nt: TGTGCCAGCAGCGTCGTCGGACAGAATTCACCCCTCCACTTT
cdr3_aa: CASSVVGQNSPLHF
v_call: TRBV7-9
clone_size: NA
j_call: TRBJ1-6
cdr3_length: 14
d_call: NA

cdr3_nt: TGTGCCAGCAGCTTATACGGCCCGGGACTAGCGGGGGTGTCCGGGGAGCTGTTTTTT
cdr3_aa: CASSLYGPGLAGVSGELFF
v_call: TRBV7-6
clone_size: NA
j_call: TRBJ2-2
cdr3_length: 19
d_call: TRBD2

cdr3_nt: TGTGCCAGCAGCGCCACAGGGGGCGGCAATCAGCCCCAGCATTTT
cdr3_aa: CASSATGGGNQPQHF
v_call: TRBV9
clone_size: NA
j_call: TRBJ1-5
cdr3_length: 15
d_call: TRBD1

cdr3_nt: TGTGCCAGCAGCCCGGGACTTGCAGATACGCAGTATTTT
cdr3_aa: CASSPGLADTQYF
v_call: TRBV7-3
clone_size: NA
j_call: TRBJ2-3
cdr3_length: 13
d_call: NA

cdr3_nt: TGTGCCAGTAGTATAACAGGGGGAGATTCACCCCTCCACTTT
cdr3_aa: CASSITGGDSPLHF
v_call: TRBV19
clone_size: NA
j_call: TRBJ1-6
cdr3_length: 14
d_call: TRBD1

cdr3_nt: TGTGCCAGTAGTAACACAGGGAATGATATCACAGATACGCAGTATTTT
cdr3_aa: CASSNTGNDITDTQYF
v_call: TRBV19
clone_size: NA
j_call: TRBJ2-3
cdr3_length: 16
d_call: NA

cdr3_nt: TGTGCCAGTAGTATGGCAGGGGGCTACGAGCAGTACTTC
cdr3_aa: CASSMAGGYEQYF
v_call: TRBV19
clone_size: once
j_call: TRBJ2-7
cdr3_length: 13
d_call: TRBD1

cdr3_nt: TGTGCCAGCAGCCGGACCGGGACAGGGGGCACTGAAGCTTTCTTT
cdr3_aa: CASSRTGTGGTEAFF
v_call: TRBV5-4
clone_size: NA
j_call: TRBJ1-1
cdr3_length: 15
d_call: TRBD1

cdr3_nt: TGTGCCAGCTCACGGAGGGGCACAGATACGCAGTATTTT
cdr3_aa: CASSRRGTDTQYF
v_call: TRBV18
clone_size: NA
j_call: TRBJ2-3
cdr3_length: 13
d_call: NA

cdr3_nt: TGTGCCATCAGGGGAGGACAGGGGGGCTACGAGCAGTACTTC
cdr3_aa: CAIRGGQGGYEQYF
v_call: TRBV10-3
clone_size: NA
j_call: TRBJ2-7
cdr3_length: 14
d_call: TRBD1

cdr3_nt: TGTGCCAGCAGCAGGGACAGGTCCTACGAGCAGTACTTC
cdr3_aa: CASSRDRSYEQYF
v_call: TRBV14
clone_size: NA
j_call: TRBJ2-7
cdr3_length: 13
d_call: TRBD1

cdr3_nt: TGTGCCAGCAGCCAAGATTTTGGGACAGCCTCTAGCAATCAGCCCCAGCATTTT
cdr3_aa: CASSQDFGTASSNQPQHF
v_call: TRBV3-1/TRBV3-2
clone_size: NA
j_call: TRBJ1-5
cdr3_length: 18
d_call: TRBD1

cdr3_nt: TGTGCCAGCACCCATGAGGGACAGCTCCACTTT
cdr3_aa: CASTHEGQLHF
v_call: TRBV25-1
clone_size: NA
j_call: TRBJ1-6
cdr3_length: 11
d_call: TRBD1

cdr3_nt: TGTGCCAGCAGTGAAGGAACAGGGGTAGGGCAGCCCCAGCATTTT
cdr3_aa: CASSEGTGVGQPQHF
v_call: TRBV6-1
clone_size: NA
j_call: TRBJ1-5
cdr3_length: 15
d_call: TRBD1

cdr3_nt: TGTGCCATCAGTGAGTCGAGTGGACTAGCTTCCAATGAGCAGTTCTTC
cdr3_aa: CAISESSGLASNEQFF
v_call: TRBV10-3
clone_size: NA
j_call: TRBJ2-1
cdr3_length: 16
d_call: TRBD2

cdr3_nt: TGTGCCAGTACCCCTACAGGGGGCAAGACCCAGTACTTC
cdr3_aa: CASTPTGGKTQYF
v_call: TRBV19
clone_size: NA
j_call: TRBJ2-5
cdr3_length: 13
d_call: TRBD1

cdr3_nt: TGTGCCAGCAGCACGGGGTTCTATGGCTACACCTTC
cdr3_aa: CASSTGFYGYTF
v_call: TRBV28
clone_size: NA
j_call: TRBJ1-2
cdr3_length: 12
d_call: NA

cdr3_nt: TGCGCCAGCAGCTTGGAAGCAGGGGGAGGAAACACCATATATTTT
cdr3_aa: CASSLEAGGGNTIYF
v_call: TRBV5-1
clone_size: few
j_call: TRBJ1-3
cdr3_length: 15
d_call: TRBD1

cdr3_nt: TGCGCCAGCAGACGGACAGGAGATTCCACTGAAGCTTTCTTT
cdr3_aa: CASRRTGDSTEAFF
v_call: TRBV10-1
clone_size: NA
j_call: TRBJ1-1
cdr3_length: 14
d_call: TRBD1

cdr3_nt: TGCGCCAGCAGCTTGGATAAGACAGGGTACTATGGCTACACCTTC
cdr3_aa: CASSLDKTGYYGYTF
v_call: TRBV5-1
clone_size: NA
j_call: TRBJ1-2
cdr3_length: 15
d_call: TRBD1

cdr3_nt: TGTGCCAGCAGCTCCGACAGGAACACAGATACGCAGTATTTT
cdr3_aa: CASSSDRNTDTQYF
v_call: TRBV7-9
clone_size: NA
j_call: TRBJ2-3
cdr3_length: 14
d_call: NA

cdr3_nt: TGTGCCACCGCCACTTACAATGAGCAGTTCTTC
cdr3_aa: CATATYNEQFF
v_call: TRBV2
clone_size: once
j_call: TRBJ2-1
cdr3_length: 11
d_call: NA

cdr3_nt: TGCAGCGCCCAACCGGGACAGGGAAACATTCAGTACTTC
cdr3_aa: CSAQPGQGNIQYF
v_call: TRBV29-1
clone_size: NA
j_call: TRBJ2-4
cdr3_length: 13
d_call: TRBD1